Each of the 22 T cell receptor beta chains below was sequenced from the same sample in a study of blood T cells in healthy people across ages. Primed by a sample-barcoded 5' primer and a J-beta primer mix, a second PCR proceeded for about 7 to 12 cycles. TCRdb passed the 5' RACE reads through MiXCR, listing each CDR3 protein once. This table holds more than 900,000 distinct CDR3 sequences, under 30% found once. These data were also reused for a study on T cells of mothers and their children.

The sample was blood. These receptor sequences come from a girl between 2 and 10 years old in good health.

This clonotype has only one observation. J is TRBJ2-7 and V is TRBV21-1; the tabulated D call, TRBD1, remains unverified against the DNA. TRBV21-1 is classified as a pseudogene. CDR3 size: 15 residues. CDR3 in DNA: TGTGCCAGCAGCAGATCCGGGACAGGGCATGGGGAGCAGTACTTC. Translation gives CASSRSGTGHGEQYF.

In its sample, this clonotype was seen a few times. The chain has TRBV5-6 and TRBJ2-5; maybe TRBD2 (7 bases). This CDR3 spans 14 amino acids. CDR1 is SGHDT, CDR2 YYEEEE, per germline. With 4 bases removed from V and 5 bases from J, the gap between germline ends came to 15 bases. CDR3 loop: CASSHEGGPETQYF. CDR3 sequence (DNA): TGTGCCAGCAGCCACGAGGGGGGGCCGGAGACCCAGTACTTC.

This clonotype was seen more than once but under ten times. CDR3: CSARSAYQAFF. CDR3 coding DNA: TGCAGTGCTAGATCGGCGTATCAAGCTTTCTTT. The chain has TRBV20-1 and TRBJ1-1; the D is unclear. The V and J ends lost 2 bases and 9 bases respectively, with 10 bases between them. CDR1 and CDR2 from the germline V gene are DFQATT and SNEGSKA (reference sequence). The CDR3 runs 11 residues.

The genes are TRBV6-2 or TRBV6-3 and TRBJ2-1; D not certain. CDR3 length: 16 amino acids. Trimming removed 7 bases from V and 0 bases from J, with 16 bases in between. CDR1 and CDR2 from the germline V gene are MNHEY and SVGEGT. The CDR3 DNA is TGTGCCAGCAAGGGTGTCCGGTTCAGCTCCTACAATGAGCAGTTCTTC. This encodes CASKGVRFSSYNEQFF.

This clonotype was detected a few times. The V and J genes are TRBV14 and TRBJ2-7; D is uncertain. The ends were cut back, 0 bases at V and 3 bases at J, with 6 bases in the middle. CDR1 is SGHDN, CDR2 FVKESK, per germline. This CDR3 has 13 residues. The CDR3 spells CASSQDPGYEQYF. In DNA form, the CDR3 reads TGTGCCAGCAGCCAAGATCCGGGCTACGAGCAGTACTTC.

This clonotype was observed a handful of times. J is TRBJ2-1 and V is TRBV6-2 or TRBV6-3, with D uncertain. The CDR3 contains 14 residues. Trimming took 7 bases from V and 3 from J, leaving 13 bases between them. Germline-derived CDR1 and CDR2 are MNHEY and SVGEGT. The CDR3 reads CASTRGNIYNEQFF. DNA of the CDR3: TGTGCCAGCACCCGTGGCAATATCTACAATGAGCAGTTCTTC.

The genes are TRBV20-1 and TRBJ1-1; 8 positions agree with TRBD1. The CDR3 is 15 residues long. V shed 6 bases and J 5 bases; nucleotides not matched to a gene: 14. Germline V gives CDR1 DFQATT, CDR2 SNEGSKA (reference sequence). The CDR3 DNA reads TGCAGTGCCAGGAAAGGACAGGGTTTCGAGACTGAAGCTTTCTTT. This sequence encodes CSARKGQGFETEAFF.

This clonotype occurred a few times. The chain links TRBV4-3 to TRBJ1-2, with 9 bases aligning to TRBD1. Germline CDR1 LGHNA, CDR2 YSLEER. There are 15 residues in the CDR3. V shed 0 bases, J shed 4 bases, and the junction held 3 bases outside the gene matches. The chain's CDR3 is CASSQETGGSYGYTF. The CDR3 DNA reads as TGCGCCAGCAGCCAAGAGACAGGGGGTTCCTATGGCTACACCTTC.

This clonotype was found a few times. This chain connects TRBV5-1 to TRBJ2-2; perhaps TRBD2 as D (6 bases). Germline CDR1 SGHRS, CDR2 YFSETQ. The CDR3 runs 16 residues. The V and J ends lost 4 bases and 0 bases respectively, with 13 bases between them. The CDR3 region is CASSTTGTPNTGELFF. The CDR3 region has the DNA TGCGCCAGCAGCACCACCGGGACTCCGAACACCGGGGAGCTGTTTTTT.

The rearrangement links TRBV21-1 to TRBJ2-7; the D call in the table, TRBD1, was not verified against the DNA. TRBV21-1 is a documented pseudogene. The CDR3 spans 15 residues. The CDR3 bases are TGTGCCAGCAGCAAAGTAGGTAGACAGGGTAACGAGCAGTACTTC. Translated, it gives CASSKVGRQGNEQYF.

V gene TRBV12-3 or TRBV12-4 combines with J gene TRBJ1-2, with D hard to call. Trimming took off 5 bases at V and 4 bases at J, with 5 bases between the two ends. The CDR3 is made up of 11 amino acids. The CDR3 sequence is CASSDAYGYTF. The CDR3 nucleotides are TGTGCCAGCAGTGATGCCTATGGCTACACCTTC.

This clonotype was counted only a few times. The V gene is TRBV28, the J gene TRBJ1-2; 7 bases match TRBD1. Unmatched junction bases numbered 11, after V lost 6 bases and J lost 4 bases. CDR3 length: 15 residues. Germline loops: CDR1 MDHEN, CDR2 SYDVKM. CDR3 sequence reads: CASSQGETGPYGYTF. The DNA of the CDR3 is TGTGCCAGCAGCCAAGGGGAGACAGGGCCCTATGGCTACACCTTC.

The J gene is TRBJ2-1, the V gene TRBV20-1; 7 nucleotides line up with TRBD1. V dropped 3 bases and J dropped 4; count of bases not matched to a gene: 6. Germline CDR1 reads DFQATT; CDR2 reads SNEGSKA (reference sequence). The length of the CDR3 is 14 residues. This chain's CDR3 is CSASQRGPYNEQFF. CDR3 sequence (DNA): TGCAGTGCTAGTCAAAGGGGGCCATACAATGAGCAGTTCTTC.

This clonotype came up a few times. The chain joins TRBV27 to TRBJ2-6; 8 nucleotides line up with TRBD1. Trimming took 3 bases from V and 1 from J; bases not matched to a gene: 2. The CDR3 loop spans 16 amino acids. Per the germline V gene, CDR1 is MNHEY and CDR2 is SMNVEV (reference sequence). CDR3 sequence: CASSFTGGSGANVLTF. The CDR3 DNA reads TGTGCCAGCAGTTTCACAGGGGGGTCTGGGGCCAACGTCCTGACTTTC.

This chain uses TRBV20-1 with TRBJ2-3; 9 bases agree with TRBD2. The CDR3 loop spans 15 amino acids. V trimming: 5 bases; J trimming: 4 bases; junction bases outside the gene matches: 10. Looked up from germline, CDR1 is DFQATT and CDR2 is SNEGSKA (reference sequence). The CDR3 region is CSAESGRTTADTQYF. For the CDR3, the DNA is TGCAGTGCTGAAAGCGGGAGGACCACAGCAGATACGCAGTATTTT.

This clonotype was found a few times. The chain employs TRBV4-3 and TRBJ1-5; the D gene is possibly TRBD1 (5 bases). This CDR3 has 15 residues. Germline assignment: CDR1 LGHNA and CDR2 YSLEER. V shed 0 bases and J shed 5 bases, with 11 bases lying between them. This CDR3 is CASSQDRRDDQPQHF. In DNA form, the CDR3 reads TGCGCCAGCAGCCAAGATCGAAGGGACGATCAGCCCCAGCATTTT.

CDR3 sequence: CASVGRSNTDTQYF. CDR3 bases: TGTGCCAGCGTCGGGCGGTCCAACACAGATACGCAGTATTTT. The chain employs TRBV2 and TRBJ2-3, with D uncertain. The CDR3 spans 14 residues. Germline V gene data show CDR1 as SNHLY and CDR2 as FYNNEI. Deletions cut 8 bases from V and 2 bases from J, with 14 bases between.

This clonotype was seen a handful of times. The J gene is TRBJ1-2, the V gene TRBV27, with TRBD1 as a possible D gene (6 bases). The CDR3 is 16 residues long. Trimming left V 3 bases short and J 8 bases short, with 22 bases between. Germline V CDR1 and CDR2: MNHEY, SMNVEV (reference sequence). The CDR3 protein is CASSFLPRILRGGYTF. The DNA of the CDR3 is TGTGCCAGCAGTTTCCTCCCGAGGATCCTAAGGGGGGGCTACACCTTC.

As to this clonotype: A read error may account for a junction end that differs from germline. The rearrangement uses TRBV20-1 and TRBJ2-7; D not resolved. In germline, CDR1 is DFQATT, CDR2 SNEGSKA (reference sequence). The CDR3 consists of 11 residues. CDR3 sequence (DNA): TGCACTGCTAGGGTGATCTACGAGCAGTACTTC. This sequence encodes CTARVIYEQYF.

The V gene is TRBV9, the J gene TRBJ1-4; D remains ambiguous. This CDR3 contains 14 residues. Germline CDR1 SGDLS, CDR2 YYNGEE. V was shortened by 1 base and J by 0 bases, with 4 bases between the two germline ends. The CDR3 sequence is CASSVYATNEKLFF. The CDR3 DNA follows: TGTGCCAGCAGCGTATATGCAACTAATGAAAAACTGTTTTTT.

The V gene is TRBV29-1, the J gene TRBJ2-3; 11 bases are a match to TRBD2. The V and J ends lost 0 bases and 2 bases, in that order; junction bases with no gene match: 13. The germline CDR1 and CDR2 sequences are SQVTM and ANQGSEA. There are 19 residues in the CDR3. The DNA for the CDR3 is TGCAGCGTTGAAGAAACTGGGTGGTGGGGACTAGCGGTCACAGATACGCAGTATTTT. It specifies CSVEETGWWGLAVTDTQYF.

This clonotype was picked up one time. The chain uses TRBV5-1 and TRBJ1-1; weak D call: TRBD1 (6 bases). The CDR3 is made up of 15 amino acids. Deletions cut 6 bases from V and 3 bases from J, with 18 bases between. CDR1 and CDR2 from the germline V gene are SGHRS and YFSETQ. The CDR3 spells CASTVGGSSDTEAFF. CDR3 coding DNA: TGCGCCAGCACCGTGGGGGGCAGTTCTGACACTGAAGCTTTCTTT.